Shown below are 29 T cell receptor beta chains from a single sample sequenced in a study of blood T cell repertoires in COVID-19. Sequencing was performed with immunoSEQ multiplex PCR; in TCRdb, only in-frame clones are kept and a portion is missing. The sample lists 95,000 to 110,000 clones; 90% to 95% were seen once. The sequenced sample consisted of peripheral blood. All receptors derive from a human donor in a cohort sampled during active COVID-19.

V gene TRBV27 combines with J gene TRBJ2-3, with 10 bases matching TRBD2. V was clipped by 4 bases and J by 2 bases; unmatched bases: 9. The CDR3 runs 17 residues. Germline assignment: CDR1 MNHEY and CDR2 SMNVEV (reference sequence). The CDR3 sequence: CASSSSGLADLTDTQYF. In DNA, the CDR3 is TGTGCCAGCAGTTCAAGCGGACTAGCGGACCTCACAGATACGCAGTATTTT.

The chain has TRBV19 and TRBJ1-1, with 9 bases that match TRBD1. Germline lookup yields CDR1 LNHDA and CDR2 SQIVND (reference sequence). The CDR3 length is 15 residues. Trimming at V came to 0 bases and at J to 6 bases, leaving 5 bases not matched to a gene. The CDR3 spells CASSIEFGTGSEAFF. The CDR3 region has the DNA TGTGCCAGTAGTATAGAGTTCGGGACAGGGTCTGAAGCTTTCTTT.

This chain joins TRBV9 and TRBJ2-7, with D perhaps matching TRBD2 (6 bases). Trimming cost V 3 bases and J 5 bases, with 12 bases left between them. Germline V gives CDR1 SGDLS, CDR2 YYNGEE. The CDR3 runs 13 residues. The CDR3 bases are TGTGCCAGCAGCGAGTCCTGGGGGGACGAGCAGTACTTC. Translated, it gives CASSESWGDEQYF. The complete variable domain, with remaining parts taken from reference TRBV9 and TRBJ2-7, reads DSGVTQTPKHLITATGQRVTLRCSPRSGDLSVYWYQQSLDQGLQFLIQYYNGEERAKGNILERFSAQQFPDLHSELNLSSLELGDSALYFCASSESWGDEQYFGPGTRLTVT.

This clone has only one observation. The same CDR3 also results from other DNA sequences found in this sample. The rearrangement links TRBV12-3 or TRBV12-4 to TRBJ2-7; tentatively, D is TRBD1 (6 bases). This CDR3 region has 13 residues. V was pared by 3 bases and J by 4 bases, with 10 bases between. This CDR3 is CASSFQGYYEQYF. CDR3 nucleotide sequence: TGTGCCAGCAGTTTTCAGGGGTATTACGAGCAGTACTTC.

The chain employs TRBV25-1 and TRBJ2-3, with TRBD2 matching over 9 bases. With 0 bases clipped from V and 0 bases from J, the junction kept 7 bases outside the gene matches. The CDR3 is made up of 18 amino acids. From germline, CDR1 is MGHDK and CDR2 SYGVNS. The CDR3 here is CASSEYGRGGPSTDTQYF. CDR3 nucleotide sequence: TGTGCCAGCAGTGAATATGGGCGGGGGGGACCTAGCACAGATACGCAGTATTTT.

This sequence joins TRBV5-5 and TRBJ1-6, with 9 bases identical to TRBD1. After removal of 7 bases from V and 9 bases from J, the junction contained 8 bases not matched to a gene. The germline V gene has CDR1 SGHKS and CDR2 YYEKEE (reference sequence). This CDR3 has 14 amino acids. The CDR3 is CASGLTGGVSPLHF. The CDR3, as DNA: TGTGCCAGCGGTCTGACAGGGGGAGTTTCACCCCTCCACTTT.

This clone appeared a single time. The rearrangement joins TRBV7-9 to TRBJ1-1; no firm D call. Germline loops: CDR1 SEHNR, CDR2 FQNEAQ (reference sequence). V lost 3 bases to trimming and J lost 5 bases, with 10 bases between them. The CDR3 sequence is 13 residues long. The CDR3 sequence is CASSFTGSTEAFF. CDR3 in DNA: TGTGCCAGCAGCTTTACGGGATCGACTGAAGCTTTCTTT.

The chain uses TRBV4-3 and TRBJ1-1; TRBD1 is a possible D gene (6 bases). V was clipped by 3 bases and J by 5 bases, with 19 bases between them. From germline, CDR1 is LGHNA and CDR2 YSLEER. The CDR3 length is 16 residues. The CDR3 sequence is CASSHGVQGRGTEAFF. The CDR3 DNA reads as TGCGCCAGCAGCCATGGGGTGCAGGGGCGAGGGACTGAAGCTTTCTTT.

V and J are TRBV27 and TRBJ2-1, with 9 nucleotides matching TRBD2. V shed 6 bases, J shed 5 bases, and the junction held 11 bases outside the gene matches. Germline loops: CDR1 MNHEY, CDR2 SMNVEV (reference sequence). CDR3 size: 16 residues. In nucleotides, the CDR3 is TGTGCCAGCAGCTCTCCGAGCGGGGGGCGGCACAATGAGCAGTTCTTC. Residues: CASSSPSGGRHNEQFF.

The chain joins TRBV12-3 or TRBV12-4 to TRBJ2-7; D gene ambiguous. V was trimmed by 3 bases and J by 2 bases, leaving 8 bases between them. The CDR3 has 13 amino acids. The CDR3 DNA follows: TGTGCCAGCAGTTTTGCGTTCCCCTACGAGCAGTACTTC. Translation: CASSFAFPYEQYF.

The rearrangement uses TRBV9 and TRBJ2-1; 9 bases align to TRBD1. Germline lookup yields CDR1 SGDLS and CDR2 YYNGEE. The V gene end was trimmed by 0 bases and the J gene end by 3 bases; junction bases not matched to a gene: 4. CDR3 size: 16 residues. CDR3 DNA sequence: TGTGCCAGCAGCGTAGGTTGGGACAGGGACTACAATGAGCAGTTCTTC. Translation gives CASSVGWDRDYNEQFF. Combining the CDR3 with reference TRBV9 and TRBJ2-1 gives the whole variable domain DSGVTQTPKHLITATGQRVTLRCSPRSGDLSVYWYQQSLDQGLQFLIQYYNGEERAKGNILERFSAQQFPDLHSELNLSSLELGDSALYFCASSVGWDRDYNEQFFGPGTRLTVL.

This clone was observed a single time. V and J are TRBV9 and TRBJ2-3; 8 nucleotides align to TRBD1. The CDR3 has 15 residues. The V gene end was trimmed by 3 bases and the J gene end by 1 base; junction bases not matched to a gene: 4. Per germline, CDR1 SGDLS and CDR2 YYNGEE. CDR3 coding DNA: TGTGCCAGCAGCGGCAGGACAGGGCGCACAGATACGCAGTATTTT. This translates into CASSGRTGRTDTQYF.

This chain connects TRBV6-6 to TRBJ2-7; a possible D gene is TRBD1 (6 bases). The germline CDR1 and CDR2 sequences are MNHNY and SVGAGI (reference sequence). V dropped 2 bases and J dropped 2 bases, with 10 bases sitting between them. The CDR3 has 14 amino acids. CDR3 nucleotide sequence: TGTGCCAGCAGTTACGGGGGCAGCGCCTACGAGCAGTACTTC. Protein product: CASSYGGSAYEQYF.

The V gene is TRBV28, the J gene TRBJ2-7, with TRBD1 as a possible D gene (5 bases). The V and J ends lost 6 bases and 4 bases respectively, with 13 bases between them. The V gene's germline CDR1 is MDHEN and CDR2 SYDVKM. This CDR3 spans 13 amino acids. The CDR3 reads CASRPTTVYEQYF. The CDR3 DNA follows: TGTGCCAGCAGGCCGACGACAGTTTACGAGCAGTACTTC.

CDR3 nucleotides: TGTGCCAGCTCACCAGGTGAGACTGAAGCTTTCTTT. Translating it yields CASSPGETEAFF. This sequence joins TRBV18 and TRBJ1-1; D unclear. Deletions cut 2 bases from V and 5 bases from J, with 6 bases between. The CDR3 length is 12 residues. The V gene's germline CDR1 is KGHSH and CDR2 LQKENI.

This chain uses TRBV5-5 with TRBJ1-2; maybe TRBD1 (6 bases). Trimming left V 2 bases short and J 4 bases short, with 18 bases between. The CDR3 has 16 residues. Per the germline V gene, CDR1 is SGHKS and CDR2 is YYEKEE (reference sequence). The DNA of the CDR3 is TGTGCCAGCAGCTTACGCGGCGACGGGACAAGCTATGGCTACACCTTC. This encodes CASSLRGDGTSYGYTF.

The chain combines TRBV6-5 with TRBJ1-1, with 9 bases aligning to TRBD1. The length of the CDR3 is 14 residues. The germline V gene has CDR1 MNHEY and CDR2 SVGAGI. After removal of 6 bases from V and 4 bases from J, the junction contained 6 bases not matched to a gene. In nucleotides, the CDR3 is TGTGCCAGCAGCCGGGACAGGGAGGCCACTGAAGCTTTCTTT. As protein: CASSRDREATEAFF.

The rearrangement links TRBV5-1 to TRBJ1-1; 10 bases line up with TRBD1. This CDR3 is 17 amino acids long. V was clipped by 0 bases and J by 4 bases; unmatched bases: 9. In germline, CDR1 is SGHRS, CDR2 YFSETQ. CDR3 sequence: CASSLGDRGQVGTEAFF. CDR3 DNA sequence: TGCGCCAGCAGCTTGGGTGACAGGGGGCAGGTGGGCACTGAAGCTTTCTTT.

The V and J genes are TRBV5-6 and TRBJ2-1; D is unclear. Germline CDR1 and CDR2: SGHDT and YYEEEE. The CDR3 extends over 12 amino acids. The ends were cut back, 4 bases at V and 5 bases at J, with 7 bases in the middle. The CDR3 is CASSHKNNEQFF. The CDR3 DNA reads as TGTGCCAGCAGCCACAAGAACAATGAGCAGTTCTTC.

The rearrangement uses TRBV28 and TRBJ2-5; 7 positions agree with TRBD2. The junction had 10 bases not matched to a gene; V was cut back by 7 bases and J by 5 bases. The CDR3 is made up of 14 amino acids. Germline V lookup: CDR1 MDHEN, CDR2 SYDVKM. CDR3 region: CASNGAGVQETQYF. CDR3 DNA sequence: TGTGCCAGCAACGGTGCGGGAGTACAGGAGACCCAGTACTTC.

The J gene is TRBJ2-7, the V gene TRBV4-1; 9 bases line up with TRBD1. The V segment lost 5 bases and the J segment 5 bases; nucleotides outside the gene matches: 4. Germline CDR1 and CDR2: MGHRA and YSYEKL. The CDR3 sequence is 13 residues long. CDR3 in amino acids: CASSKQGANEQYF. In DNA, the CDR3 is TGCGCCAGCAGCAAACAGGGGGCGAACGAGCAGTACTTC.

The V gene is TRBV19, the J gene TRBJ1-5, with TRBD1 matching 7 bases. Germline values: CDR1 LNHDA, CDR2 SQIVND (reference sequence). This CDR3 contains 18 residues. Trimming at V came to 0 bases and at J to 5 bases, leaving 13 bases not matched to a gene. In DNA, the CDR3 is TGTGCCAGTAGTATAGATCCCCGACAGGGCGGACTGGATCAGCCCCAGCATTTT. Encoded protein: CASSIDPRQGGLDQPQHF.

This clone turned up a few times. The chain is built from TRBV19 and TRBJ2-7, with D tentatively TRBD1 (5 bases). The CDR3 length is 14 residues. Trimming pared 3 bases from V and 6 bases from J, leaving 15 bases between. Germline assignment: CDR1 LNHDA and CDR2 SQIVND (reference sequence). In DNA form, the CDR3 reads TGTGCCAGTAGTATCACATCGCAGGGTCGCGAGCAGTACTTC. This encodes CASSITSQGREQYF.

The chain recombines TRBV7-2 with TRBJ1-2; 11 bases agree with TRBD1. Germline V gives CDR1 SGHTA, CDR2 FQGNSA. This CDR3 has 15 amino acids. The junction had 10 bases not matched to a gene; V was cut back by 5 bases and J by 8 bases. The CDR3 sequence is CASSLRRGQGVGYTF. The CDR3 region has the DNA TGTGCCAGCAGCCTAAGAAGGGGACAGGGGGTGGGCTACACCTTC.

The chain has TRBV15 and TRBJ1-6, with no clear D. The length of the CDR3 is 15 residues. Germline lookup yields CDR1 LNHNV and CDR2 YYDKDF (reference sequence). V was clipped by 1 base and J by 4 bases, with 8 bases between them. This CDR3 is CATSRVRGYNSPLHF. Here the CDR3 DNA reads TGTGCCACCAGCAGAGTGAGAGGATATAATTCACCCCTCCACTTT. Complete variable domain (other parts from reference TRBV15 and TRBJ1-6): DAMVIQNPRYQVTQFGKPVTLSCSQTLNHNVMYWYQQKSSQAPKLLFHYYDKDFNNEADTPDNFQSRRPNTSFCFLDIRSPGLGDTAMYLCATSRVRGYNSPLHFGNGTRLTVT.

V gene TRBV2 combines with J gene TRBJ2-7; weak D call: TRBD2 (6 bases). V lost 6 bases and J 4 bases, leaving 22 bases between the germline ends. Germline CDR1 is SNHLY and CDR2 is FYNNEI. There are 16 residues in the CDR3. The CDR3 nucleotides read TGTGCCAGCAGGGAGGGATCCGGGATAACGGGTTACGAGCAGTACTTC. This gives the protein CASREGSGITGYEQYF.

The chain combines TRBV3-1 (or the pseudogene TRBV3-2) with TRBJ2-1; TRBD2 matches at 10 bases. The length of the CDR3 is 15 residues. V lost 1 base to trimming and J lost 10 bases; unmatched junction nucleotides: 7. Germline CDR1 LGHDT, CDR2 YNNKEL (reference sequence). CDR3 DNA: TGTGCCAGCAGCCAAGGGACTAGCGGAGGGGGGGAGCAGTTCTTC. Amino acid sequence: CASSQGTSGGGEQFF.

The V gene is TRBV7-9, the J gene TRBJ2-5; D perhaps matches TRBD1 (6 bases). Per germline, CDR1 SEHNR and CDR2 FQNEAQ (reference sequence). CDR3 length: 13 amino acids. Trimming stripped 5 bases from V and 2 bases from J, with 9 bases between. The CDR3: CASSPGHQETQYF. The CDR3 DNA sequence: TGTGCCAGCAGCCCGGGACATCAAGAGACCCAGTACTTC.

This chain joins TRBV12-5 and TRBJ2-1; D call uncertain. The CDR3 length is 18 residues. Looked up from germline, CDR1 is LGHNT and CDR2 is FRNRAP. The V end was cut by 5 bases, the J end by 2 bases, with 22 bases between. CDR3 in amino acids: CASGPFLEFQLAYNEQFF. DNA for the CDR3: TGTGCTAGTGGTCCGTTCTTGGAGTTCCAGTTGGCCTACAATGAGCAGTTCTTC.